The entry below gives a single TCR beta chain sequence along with its context. This specimen belongs to a study of blood T cell repertoires in COVID-19. Study-level background: Samples of COVID-19 (acute and convalescent) were obtained from the United States, Italy and Spain. T cells, B-cell-depleted T cells, or PBMCs supplied cDNA or gDNA.

Germline assignment: CDR1 SGHAT and CDR2 FQNNGV. The CDR3 covers 14 residues. Deletions cut 3 bases from V and 4 bases from J, with 13 bases between. Authors' methods: The authors estimated nucleated cell counts from reference gene primer amplification. Libraries were prepared by immunoSEQ multiplex PCR; TCRdb keeps only in-frame clonotypes and omits some of them. That table supplies the V and J calls and clone size; D and trimming were determined from the DNA. The repertoire holds over 120,000 clones, roughly 82% seen once, with 4.8% in the top ten. The TCR sequence derives from a human donor in a cohort sampled during active COVID-19. The chain has TRBV11-2 and TRBJ2-7, with D possibly matching TRBD2 (6 bases). Sequences were obtained from peripheral blood. CDR3 region: CASSLVGGVYEQYF. CDR3 sequence (DNA): TGTGCCAGCAGCTTGGTTGGAGGGGTGTACGAGCAGTACTTC.